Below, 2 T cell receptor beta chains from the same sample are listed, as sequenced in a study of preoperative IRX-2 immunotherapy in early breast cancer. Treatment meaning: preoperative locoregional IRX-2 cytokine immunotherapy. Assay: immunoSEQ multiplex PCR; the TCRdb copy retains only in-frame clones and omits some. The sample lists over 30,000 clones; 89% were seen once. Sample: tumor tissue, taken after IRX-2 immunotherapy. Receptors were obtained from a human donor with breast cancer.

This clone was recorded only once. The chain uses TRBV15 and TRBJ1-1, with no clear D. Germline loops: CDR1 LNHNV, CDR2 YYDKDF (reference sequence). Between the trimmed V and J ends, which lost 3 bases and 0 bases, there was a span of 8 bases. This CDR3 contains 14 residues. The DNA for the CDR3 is TGTGCCACCAGCAGGAAGGCCCTGAACACTGAAGCTTTCTTT. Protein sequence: CATSRKALNTEAFF.

DNA for the CDR3: TGCAGCGTTGGGACAGGGACCTACAATGAGCAGTTCTTC. This codes for CSVGTGTYNEQFF. This sequence joins TRBV29-1 and TRBJ2-1, with 8 bases that match TRBD1. V lost 4 bases and J lost 2; bases outside the gene matches: 1. The germline V gene has CDR1 SQVTM and CDR2 ANQGSEA. This CDR3 region has 13 residues.